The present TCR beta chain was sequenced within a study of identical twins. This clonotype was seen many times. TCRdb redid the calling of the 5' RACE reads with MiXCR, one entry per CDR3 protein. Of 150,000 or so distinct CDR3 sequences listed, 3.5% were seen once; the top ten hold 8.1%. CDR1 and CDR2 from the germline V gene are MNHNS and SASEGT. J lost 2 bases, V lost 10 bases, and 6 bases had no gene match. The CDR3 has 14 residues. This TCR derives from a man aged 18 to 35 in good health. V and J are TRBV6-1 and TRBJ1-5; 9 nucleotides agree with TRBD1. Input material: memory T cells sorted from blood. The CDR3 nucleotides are TGTGCCACCGACAGGGGGGATGGCAATCAGCCCCAGCATTTT. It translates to CATDRGDGNQPQHF.